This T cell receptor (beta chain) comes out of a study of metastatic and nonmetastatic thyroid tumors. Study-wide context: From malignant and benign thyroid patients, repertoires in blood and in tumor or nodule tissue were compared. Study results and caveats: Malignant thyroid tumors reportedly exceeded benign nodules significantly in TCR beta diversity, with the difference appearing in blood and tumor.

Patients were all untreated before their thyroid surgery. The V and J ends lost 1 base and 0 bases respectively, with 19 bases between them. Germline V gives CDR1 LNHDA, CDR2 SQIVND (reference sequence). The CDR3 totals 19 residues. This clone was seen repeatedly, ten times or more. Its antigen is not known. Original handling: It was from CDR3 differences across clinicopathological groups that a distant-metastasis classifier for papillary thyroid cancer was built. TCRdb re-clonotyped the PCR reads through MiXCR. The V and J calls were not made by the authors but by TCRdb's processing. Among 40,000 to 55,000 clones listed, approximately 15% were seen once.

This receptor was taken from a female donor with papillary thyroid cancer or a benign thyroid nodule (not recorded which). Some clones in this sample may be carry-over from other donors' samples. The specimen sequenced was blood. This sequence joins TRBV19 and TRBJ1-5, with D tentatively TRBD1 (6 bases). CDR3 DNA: TGTGCCAGTAGTATAGGTGGGGGGACAAGCTATTATAGCAATCAGCCCCAGCATTTT. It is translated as CASSIGGGTSYYSNQPQHF.